These 20 T cell receptor beta chains were all obtained from the same sample, sequenced in a study of cytomegalovirus exposure and HLA in healthy donors. Vbeta (60) and Jbeta (13) primers were used in the PCR. Clones were sequenced by immunoSEQ multiplex PCR, and TCRdb holds only the in-frame ones, with some missing. Its listing shows tens of thousands of clones. Sequences were obtained from PBMCs. The receptors derive from a female donor in good health and CMV-seronegative.

The J gene is TRBJ2-1, the V gene TRBV19; D is perhaps TRBD2 (6 bases). From germline, CDR1 is LNHDA and CDR2 SQIVND (reference sequence). The ends were cut back, 4 bases at V and 0 bases at J, with 16 bases in the middle. The CDR3 loop spans 17 amino acids. The CDR3 nucleotides read TGTGCCAGTAGTAGGACGGAGGGAGCGGTCTCCTACAATGAGCAGTTCTTC. This codes for CASSRTEGAVSYNEQFF.

The gene calls are TRBV5-1 and TRBJ2-5; TRBD2 matches at 9 bases. Germline-derived CDR1 and CDR2 are SGHRS and YFSETQ. This CDR3 comprises 15 residues. The trim removed 7 bases at V and 5 bases at J, leaving 12 bases unmatched. CDR3 coding DNA: TGCGCCAGCCAGAACCTAGCGGGAAACCTGGAGACCCAGTACTTC. Amino acid sequence: CASQNLAGNLETQYF.

V and J are TRBV12-5 and TRBJ1-2, with 7 nucleotides matching TRBD1. The germline CDR1 and CDR2 sequences are LGHNT and FRNRAP. The junction had 6 bases not matched to a gene; V was cut back by 6 bases and J by 2 bases. This CDR3 contains 14 residues. The CDR3: CASGPGTANYGYTF. CDR3 sequence (DNA): TGTGCTAGTGGGCCCGGGACAGCCAACTATGGCTACACCTTC.

The CDR3 loop reads CASPLWTGSNTGELFF. The CDR3 nucleotides read TGTGCCAGCCCCTTGTGGACAGGATCGAACACCGGGGAGCTGTTTTTT. The chain joins TRBV7-2 to TRBJ2-2; 7 nucleotides agree with TRBD1. This CDR3 has 16 residues. The junction had 9 bases not matched to a gene; V was cut back by 8 bases and J by 0 bases. CDR1 SGHTA and CDR2 FQGNSA come from the germline V gene.

The rearrangement links TRBV13 to TRBJ1-5; tentatively, D is TRBD1 (5 bases). Germline V gene data show CDR1 as PRHDT and CDR2 as FYEKMQ (reference sequence). Trimming pared 4 bases from V and 2 bases from J, leaving 9 bases between. The CDR3 consists of 14 residues. The CDR3 here is CASSSGQGNQPQHF. The CDR3 DNA reads TGTGCCAGCAGCTCAGGGCAGGGCAATCAGCCCCAGCATTTT.

The chain employs TRBV6-5 and TRBJ1-3; D unclear. V lost 4 bases and J lost 8, with 15 bases in between. CDR1 and CDR2 from the germline V gene are MNHEY and SVGAGI. The CDR3 has 14 residues. The CDR3 coding sequence is TGTGCCAGCAGTTCCTACCGTGTGATAGACACCATATATTTT. Its protein product is CASSSYRVIDTIYF.

As to this clone: This same CDR3 is encoded by further DNA sequences in the sample. The chain is built from TRBV28 and TRBJ1-2, with a weak D call TRBD1 (5 bases). Trimming took off 2 bases at V and 2 bases at J, with 9 bases between the two ends. The CDR3 runs 14 residues. The germline V gene has CDR1 MDHEN and CDR2 SYDVKM. CDR3 sequence reads: CASSLGGANYGYTF. The CDR3 DNA reads as TGTGCCAGCAGTTTAGGCGGGGCGAACTATGGCTACACCTTC.

The chain joins TRBV4-1 to TRBJ2-2; 8 bases match TRBD2. The CDR3 is 15 amino acids. Germline CDR1 reads MGHRA; CDR2 reads YSYEKL. Losses at the gene ends were 3 bases for V and 6 bases for J; bases not matched to a gene: 6. The chain's CDR3 is CASSHPGGAAGELFF. CDR3 DNA sequence: TGCGCCAGCAGCCATCCCGGGGGGGCCGCCGGGGAGCTGTTTTTT.

V gene TRBV6-1 combines with J gene TRBJ1-2; D is unclear. Trimming cost V 4 bases and J 8 bases, with 8 bases left between them. Germline-derived CDR1 and CDR2 are MNHNS and SASEGT. The CDR3 has 11 residues. CDR3 nucleotides: TGTGCCAGCAGTGGTATGAGGGGCTACACCTTC. Its protein is CASSGMRGYTF.

J is TRBJ1-6 and V is TRBV4-1; the match to TRBD1 covers 7 bases. V dropped 4 bases and J dropped 4; count of bases not matched to a gene: 7. The germline V gene has CDR1 MGHRA and CDR2 YSYEKL. The CDR3 runs to 16 residues. The CDR3 loop is CASSRTGERYNSPLHF. The CDR3 bases are TGCGCCAGCAGCCGAACAGGGGAGCGGTATAATTCACCCCTCCACTTT.

The chain recombines TRBV9 with TRBJ2-7; D is perhaps TRBD2 (6 bases). The V gene lost 3 bases and the J gene lost 0 bases, with 16 bases spanning the gap. The CDR3 runs 16 residues. Germline values: CDR1 SGDLS, CDR2 YYNGEE. CDR3 protein: CASSGGDGASSYEQYF. CDR3 coding DNA: TGTGCCAGCAGCGGGGGGGACGGAGCCAGCTCCTACGAGCAGTACTTC.

The genes are TRBV6-5 and TRBJ1-6, with unresolved D. The CDR3 is made up of 15 amino acids. V shed 2 bases and J shed 7 bases, with 12 bases lying between them. CDR1 and CDR2 from the germline V gene are MNHEY and SVGAGI. The CDR3 DNA reads as TGTGCCAGCAGTTACGAGGGAGGCCCCAATTCACCCCTCCACTTT. This encodes CASSYEGGPNSPLHF.

This chain uses TRBV7-9 with TRBJ2-7; D is possibly TRBD1 (7 bases). This CDR3 contains 16 residues. Trimming stripped 5 bases from V and 1 base from J, with 18 bases between. CDR1 and CDR2 from the germline V gene are SEHNR and FQNEAQ (reference sequence). The CDR3 reads CASSPPRQGGSYEQYF. The CDR3 DNA sequence: TGTGCCAGCAGCCCCCCCCGACAGGGAGGTTCCTACGAGCAGTACTTC.

This chain uses TRBV9 with TRBJ2-7, with D perhaps matching TRBD2 (6 bases). The germline V gene has CDR1 SGDLS and CDR2 YYNGEE. This CDR3 is 13 amino acids long. V was cut by 4 bases and J by 3 bases, with 11 bases left in between. CDR3 in amino acids: CASSMGTDYEQYF. In DNA, the CDR3 is TGTGCCAGCAGCATGGGGACTGACTACGAGCAGTACTTC.

The chain joins TRBV7-2 to TRBJ2-5; 14 nucleotides line up with TRBD2. The CDR3 spans 16 residues. The germline V gene has CDR1 SGHTA and CDR2 FQGNSA. V shed 5 bases and J 7 bases; nucleotides not matched to a gene: 9. The chain's CDR3 is CASSKIGTSGGGTQYF. CDR3 coding DNA: TGTGCCAGCAGCAAAATCGGGACTAGCGGGGGTGGGACCCAGTACTTC.

This chain links TRBV5-6 with TRBJ1-6; no reliable D call. Trimming shortened V by 3 bases and J by 0 bases, and 16 bases separated the two germline ends. The CDR3 is made up of 18 amino acids. Germline V gene sequence: CDR1 SGHDT, CDR2 YYEEEE. CDR3 nucleotides: TGTGCCAGCAGCTCTCCTCTTGACGGGAGCTCCTATAATTCACCCCTCCACTTT. This translates into CASSSPLDGSSYNSPLHF.

This sequence joins TRBV4-1 and TRBJ1-2; 7 bases map to TRBD1. This CDR3 contains 15 residues. The germline V gene has CDR1 MGHRA and CDR2 YSYEKL. The V gene end was trimmed by 3 bases and the J gene end by 4 bases; junction bases not matched to a gene: 8. The DNA for the CDR3 is TGCGCCAGCAGCCAGACCACAGGGGTAGCCTATGGCTACACCTTC. As protein: CASSQTTGVAYGYTF.

The chain couples TRBV28 to TRBJ2-7; possibly TRBD2 for D (6 bases). CDR1 and CDR2 from the germline V gene are MDHEN and SYDVKM. The germline V and J ends were trimmed by 6 bases and 2 bases, with 11 bases remaining between them. This CDR3 has 13 residues. This chain's CDR3 is CASREGLAYEQYF. Written as DNA, the CDR3 is TGTGCCAGCAGGGAGGGGCTGGCCTACGAGCAGTACTTC.

The rearrangement links TRBV7-9 to TRBJ1-1; D gene ambiguous. CDR1 SEHNR and CDR2 FQNEAQ come from the germline V gene (reference sequence). Deletions cut 5 bases from V and 8 bases from J, with 9 bases between. This CDR3 is 11 amino acids long. CDR3 residues: CASSRGREAFF. The CDR3 DNA reads as TGTGCCAGCAGCCGCGGGAGGGAAGCTTTCTTT.

The DNA for the CDR3 is TGTGCCAGCAGCTTTGGGGGCGGCACAGATACGCAGTATTTT. Protein sequence: CASSFGGGTDTQYF. The chain employs TRBV5-4 and TRBJ2-3, with D possibly being TRBD1 (6 bases). The germline V gene encodes CDR1 SGHNT and CDR2 YYREEE (reference sequence). The CDR3 length is 14 residues. V gave up 2 bases and J gave up 1 base, with 8 bases separating them. Combining the CDR3 with reference TRBV5-4 and TRBJ2-3 gives the whole variable domain ETGVTQSPTHLIKTRGQQVTLRCSSQSGHNTVSWYQQALGQGPQFIFQYYREEENGRGNFPPRFSGLQFPNYSSELNVNALELDDSALYLCASSFGGGTDTQYFGPGTRLTVL.